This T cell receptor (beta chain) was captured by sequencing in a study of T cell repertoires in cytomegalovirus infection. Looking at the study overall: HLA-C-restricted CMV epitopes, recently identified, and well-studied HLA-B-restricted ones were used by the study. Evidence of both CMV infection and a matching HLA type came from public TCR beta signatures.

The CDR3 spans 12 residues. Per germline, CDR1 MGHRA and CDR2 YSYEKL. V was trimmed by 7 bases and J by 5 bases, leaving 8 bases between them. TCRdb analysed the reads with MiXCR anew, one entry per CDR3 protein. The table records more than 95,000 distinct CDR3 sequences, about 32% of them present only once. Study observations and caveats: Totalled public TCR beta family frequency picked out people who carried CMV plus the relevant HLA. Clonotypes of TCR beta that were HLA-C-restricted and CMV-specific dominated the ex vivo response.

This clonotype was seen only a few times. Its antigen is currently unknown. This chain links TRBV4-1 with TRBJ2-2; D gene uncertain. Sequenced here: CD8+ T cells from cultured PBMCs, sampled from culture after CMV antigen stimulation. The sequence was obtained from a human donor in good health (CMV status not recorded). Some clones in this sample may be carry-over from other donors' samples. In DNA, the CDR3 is TGCGCCAGCAATAGTGGGACCGGGGAGCTGTTTTTT. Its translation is CASNSGTGELFF.